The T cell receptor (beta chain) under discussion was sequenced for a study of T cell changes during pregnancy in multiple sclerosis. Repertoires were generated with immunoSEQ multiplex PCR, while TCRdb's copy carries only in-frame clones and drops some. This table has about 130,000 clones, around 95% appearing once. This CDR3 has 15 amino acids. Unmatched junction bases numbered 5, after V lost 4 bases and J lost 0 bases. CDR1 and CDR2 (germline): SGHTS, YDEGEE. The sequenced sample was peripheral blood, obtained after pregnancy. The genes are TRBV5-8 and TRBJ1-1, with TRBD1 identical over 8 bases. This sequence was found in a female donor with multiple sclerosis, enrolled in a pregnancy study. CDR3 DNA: TGTGCCAGCAGCCTCGGACAGGGTGTGAACACTGAAGCTTTCTTT. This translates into CASSLGQGVNTEAFF.